One sample yielded the 17 T cell receptor beta chains listed below, sequenced in a study of blood T cells in healthy people across ages (dated by TCRdb to the mid-2010s). Libraries came from 5' RACE. The instrument given in TCRdb is Illumina HiSeq 2500. A second 7 to 11 cycle PCR used a sample-barcoded 5' primer and a J-beta primer mix. TCRdb cleaned the public reads at Q25 with fastp, built clones with MiXCR and kept in-frame beta chains. When rows share a CDR3 protein, they turn into one entry using the most common DNA and genes. The sample contains about 1.7 million distinct CDR3 sequences, roughly 30% of them found a single time. The ten largest make up 6.5% to 8.5% of the sample. Sequencing input: blood. The receptors were gathered from a woman aged 25-40 years in good health.

J is TRBJ2-2 and V is TRBV5-1; D is ambiguous. Germline CDR1 reads SGHRS; CDR2 reads YFSETQ. V lost 4 bases to trimming and J lost 0 bases, with 7 bases between them. CDR3 length: 14 residues. The CDR3 region has the DNA TGCGCCAGCAGCCCGATATCGAACACCGGGGAGCTGTTTTTT. Translating gives CASSPISNTGELFF. The full variable domain, completed using reference TRBV5-1 and TRBJ2-2, is KAGVTQTPRYLIKTRGQQVTLSCSPISGHRSVSWYQQTPGQGLQFLFEYFSETQRNKGNFPGRFSGRQFSNSRSEMNVSTLELGDSALYLCASSPISNTGELFFGEGSRLTVL.

The chain uses TRBV10-2 and TRBJ1-4, with a weak D call TRBD1 (5 bases). CDR3 length: 15 residues. The V end was cut by 6 bases, the J end by 3 bases, with 14 bases between. The germline gives CDR1 WSHSY, CDR2 SAAADI. The CDR3 bases are TGCGCCAGCAGCTGGGGAGACAGTCCTAATGAAAAACTGTTTTTT. This encodes CASSWGDSPNEKLFF.

Only a few counts were recorded for this clonotype. The chain has TRBV7-3 and TRBJ2-6; D perhaps matches TRBD1 (6 bases). The germline V gene encodes CDR1 SGHTA and CDR2 FQGTGA. This CDR3 spans 18 amino acids. V was shortened by 2 bases and J by 0 bases, with 14 bases between the two germline ends. This chain's CDR3 is CASSLQSPGDSGANVLTF. CDR3 sequence (DNA): TGTGCCAGCAGCTTACAATCGCCAGGGGACTCTGGGGCCAACGTCCTGACTTTC.

A note on this clonotype: This may be a read error, as it is one base from a much larger clone. The chain is built from TRBV20-1 and TRBJ2-7; D is unclear. Trimming removed 3 bases from V and 3 bases from J, with 9 bases in between. CDR3 size: 12 residues. CDR1 DFQATT and CDR2 SNEGSKA come from the germline V gene (reference sequence). CDR3 protein: CSARTRDYEQYF. The DNA of the CDR3 is TGCAGTGCTAGGACAAGGGACTACGAGCAGTACTTC.

With regard to this clonotype: Given a much more abundant clone one base away, this may be a read error. This sequence joins TRBV29-1 and TRBJ2-7; D is tentatively TRBD1 or TRBD2 (5 bases each). The CDR3 spans 14 residues. Germline-derived CDR1 and CDR2 are SQVTM and ANQGSEA. The V end was cut by 6 bases, the J end by 7 bases, with 22 bases between. CDR3 region: CSVQGPRIRNEQYF. The DNA for the CDR3 is TGCAGCGTCCAGGGACCACGGATTCGCAATGAGCAGTACTTC.

As regards this clonotype: One end of the junction is discordant with germline, which a read error may explain. The rearrangement joins TRBV15 to TRBJ2-6; D possibly uses TRBD1 or TRBD2 (5 bases each). This CDR3 is 13 amino acids long. Germline V gives CDR1 LNHNV, CDR2 YYDKDF (reference sequence). DNA of the CDR3: TGTGCCACCAGCGTCGGGACGCGCAACGTCCCGACTTTC. Translation gives CATSVGTRNVPTF.

The J gene is TRBJ1-2, the V gene TRBV6-1, with a possible D match to TRBD1 (6 bases). CDR3 length equals 13 residues. Trimming shortened V by 0 bases and J by 7 bases, and 9 bases separated the two germline ends. The germline V gene has CDR1 MNHNS and CDR2 SASEGT. CDR3 DNA sequence: TGTGCCAGCAGTGAAGCAGGGGGTATTGGCTACACCTTC. Protein product: CASSEAGGIGYTF.

This clonotype was seen a few times. This rearrangement joins TRBV5-1 to TRBJ2-2; 9 bases line up with TRBD2. This CDR3 spans 17 amino acids. The V gene end was trimmed by 0 bases and the J gene end by 4 bases; junction bases not matched to a gene: 7. Germline CDR1 reads SGHRS; CDR2 reads YFSETQ. Written as DNA, the CDR3 is TGCGCCAGCAGCTTGGTGGTAGCGGGGGCCGTCACCGGGGAGCTGTTTTTT. This translates into CASSLVVAGAVTGELFF.

This clonotype was recorded a few times. The chain employs TRBV19 and TRBJ1-2; D is ambiguous. The CDR3 contains 16 residues. Germline-derived CDR1 and CDR2 are LNHDA and SQIVND (reference sequence). V dropped 5 bases and J dropped 7 bases, with 23 bases sitting between them. This chain's CDR3 is CASSSFGQIDLGGYTF. The CDR3 coding sequence is TGTGCCAGTAGTTCCTTCGGGCAGATCGACTTAGGTGGCTACACCTTC.

V is TRBV10-2 and J is TRBJ1-1; D gene unclear. Germline V gene data show CDR1 as WSHSY and CDR2 as SAAADI. The CDR3 length is 13 residues. With 2 bases removed from V and 0 bases from J, the gap between germline ends came to 4 bases. The DNA for the CDR3 is TGCGCCAGCAGTGAGCCCCTGAACACTGAAGCTTTCTTT. Its protein product is CASSEPLNTEAFF.

This clonotype was observed a few times. The rearrangement joins TRBV29-1 to TRBJ2-3; maybe TRBD2 (6 bases). V shed 4 bases and J shed 2 bases, with 16 bases lying between them. CDR1 SQVTM and CDR2 ANQGSEA come from the germline V gene. The CDR3 has 15 amino acids. The CDR3 here is CSVGGSGLHTDTQYF. The CDR3 bases are TGCAGCGTTGGAGGTTCGGGACTCCACACAGATACGCAGTATTTT.

The chain's CDR3 is CASSHTGENSYEQYF. Here the CDR3 DNA reads TGTGCCAGCAGCCACACAGGGGAGAACTCCTACGAGCAGTACTTC. The chain carries TRBV4-2 and TRBJ2-7, with 7 bases that match TRBD1. CDR1 LGHNA and CDR2 YNFKEQ come from the germline V gene. CDR3 length: 15 amino acids. The V gene end was trimmed by 3 bases and the J gene end by 0 bases; junction bases not matched to a gene: 5.

This clonotype was recorded a few times. The V call is TRBV3-1, the J call TRBJ2-1, with TRBD2 matching over 8 bases. CDR1 LGHDT and CDR2 YNNKEL come from the germline V gene (reference sequence). Trimming cost V 6 bases and J 7 bases; bases outside gene matches: 5. The CDR3 consists of 13 residues. The DNA of the CDR3 is TGTGCCAGCAGAGCGGGAGCAAGAAATGAGCAGTTCTTC. It encodes CASRAGARNEQFF.

The V call is TRBV28, the J call TRBJ2-2, with D unresolved. Germline lookup yields CDR1 MDHEN and CDR2 SYDVKM. This CDR3 is 13 amino acids long. V was cut by 8 bases and J by 2 bases, with 9 bases left in between. CDR3 protein: CASRPLNTGELFF. CDR3 nucleotides: TGTGCCAGCCGACCCCTCAACACCGGGGAGCTGTTTTTT.

The genes are TRBV28 and TRBJ1-5; D is unresolved. Germline V gene sequence: CDR1 MDHEN, CDR2 SYDVKM. CDR3 size: 13 residues. V lost 6 bases, J lost 6 bases, and 12 bases lay in between. The CDR3 spells CASSLSHGQPQHF. The CDR3 DNA reads TGTGCCAGCAGCCTAAGCCACGGTCAGCCCCAGCATTTT.

This clonotype was detected only a few times. J is TRBJ2-5 and V is TRBV5-1; TRBD2 is a possible D gene (7 bases). The end of the DNA fits TRBJ2-7 better, so the J call may be wrong. CDR3 size: 15 residues. Looked up from germline, CDR1 is SGHRS and CDR2 is YFSETQ. The CDR3 DNA reads as TGCGCCAGCAGCGGCGGCCCGCGGGGGCGGTACGAGCAGTACTTC. This gives the protein CASSGGPRGRYEQYF.

This clonotype was counted between two and nine times. The chain is built from TRBV2 and TRBJ2-6; D gene uncertain. Between the trimmed V and J ends, which lost 1 base and 2 bases, there was a span of 6 bases. The CDR3 covers 15 residues. The germline V gene has CDR1 SNHLY and CDR2 FYNNEI. Here the CDR3 reads CASSEVAAGANVLTF. In nucleotides, the CDR3 is TGTGCCAGCAGTGAAGTCGCGGCTGGGGCCAACGTCCTGACTTTC.